One sample yielded the 29 T cell receptor beta chains listed below, sequenced in a study of blood T cell repertoires in COVID-19. Libraries were prepared by immunoSEQ multiplex PCR; TCRdb keeps only in-frame clonotypes and omits some of them. The data contain about 130,000 clones, roughly 84% of them singletons. The sequenced sample was peripheral blood. The receptor source for this set is a woman in her twenties or thirties who had recovered from COVID-19.

The chain carries TRBV21-1 and TRBJ1-6; the table assigns TRBD1, which was not confirmed against the DNA. TRBV21-1 is recorded as a pseudogene. This CDR3 is built from 20 residues. CDR3 nucleotide sequence: TGTGCCAGCAGCAAAAAGGGCCGGGACACCAAGGCCTCCTATAATTCACCCCTCCACTTT. Translating it yields CASSKKGRDTKASYNSPLHF.

This rearrangement joins TRBV19 to TRBJ2-1; no clear D. The CDR3 covers 15 residues. Trimming stripped 5 bases from V and 0 bases from J, with 11 bases between. Germline V CDR1 and CDR2: LNHDA, SQIVND (reference sequence). DNA for the CDR3: TGTGCCAGTAGTCCCAGGCTGAGCTCCTACAATGAGCAGTTCTTC. Its translation: CASSPRLSSYNEQFF. Supplemented by reference TRBV19 and TRBJ2-1, the full variable domain reads DGGITQSPKYLFRKEGQNVTLSCEQNLNHDAMYWYRQDPGQGLRLIYYSQIVNDFQKGDIAEGYSVSREKKESFPLTVTSAQKNPTAFYLCASSPRLSSYNEQFFGPGTRLTVL.

The chain combines TRBV5-1 with TRBJ2-7; the match to TRBD1 covers 9 bases. The CDR3 consists of 16 residues. Germline CDR1 and CDR2: SGHRS and YFSETQ. The V gene end was trimmed by 0 bases and the J gene end by 6 bases; junction bases not matched to a gene: 10. CDR3 sequence: CASSLGSGTGFAEQYF. CDR3 coding DNA: TGCGCCAGCAGCTTGGGGTCTGGGACAGGGTTCGCCGAGCAGTACTTC.

This chain joins TRBV5-1 and TRBJ1-2; 9 positions match TRBD1. The CDR3 totals 16 residues. CDR1 and CDR2 (germline): SGHRS, YFSETQ. Trimming removed 0 bases from V and 6 bases from J; junction bases left unmatched: 9. CDR3 coding DNA: TGCGCCAGCAGCTTGGAAGGGACAGGGTTTGAGAATGGCTACACCTTC. Encoded protein: CASSLEGTGFENGYTF.

The chain couples TRBV7-2 to TRBJ1-1; a weak D match, TRBD1 (6 bases). Trimming removed 4 bases at V and 0 bases at J, with 21 bases between. The CDR3 is made up of 18 amino acids. Germline values: CDR1 SGHTA, CDR2 FQGNSA. CDR3 coding DNA: TGTGCCAGCAGCTCACCTTTAACAGGGAGACGGGTGAACACTGAAGCTTTCTTT. Translated, it gives CASSSPLTGRRVNTEAFF.

The chain carries TRBV14 and TRBJ1-2; TRBD1 aligns across 8 bases. V trimming: 0 bases; J trimming: 4 bases; junction bases outside the gene matches: 13. Germline CDR1 and CDR2: SGHDN and FVKESK. The CDR3 has 18 amino acids. CDR3 sequence (DNA): TGTGCCAGCAGCCAAGACGTGGGACAGGCATCTTACCCCTATGGCTACACCTTC. Its translation is CASSQDVGQASYPYGYTF.

The gene calls are TRBV19 and TRBJ2-3; weak D call: TRBD2 (5 bases). CDR1 and CDR2 (germline): LNHDA, SQIVND (reference sequence). The CDR3 runs to 14 residues. V lost 4 bases, J lost 4 bases, and 12 bases lay in between. As DNA, the CDR3 is TGTGCCAGTAGTACAGGAGCCGGGGCAGATACGCAGTATTTT. The encoded protein is CASSTGAGADTQYF.

The V and J genes are TRBV7-9 and TRBJ1-1; 10 bases map to TRBD1. CDR3 length: 13 amino acids. V trimming: 7 bases; J trimming: 4 bases; junction bases outside the gene matches: 3. Germline values: CDR1 SEHNR, CDR2 FQNEAQ (reference sequence). CDR3 in DNA: TGTGCCAGCAAGGGACAGGGGACCACTGAAGCTTTCTTT. Translated: CASKGQGTTEAFF.

The chain has TRBV9 and TRBJ2-2; 10 nucleotides agree with TRBD1. CDR1 is SGDLS, CDR2 YYNGEE, per germline. The ends lost 2 bases at V and 7 bases at J; junction bases unmatched: 8. The CDR3 is 16 residues long. The CDR3 DNA reads TGTGCCAGCAGCGTCGCGACAGGGGGCTTAGACGGGGAGCTGTTTTTT. It codes for CASSVATGGLDGELFF. Full variable domain (rest looked up from reference TRBV9 and TRBJ2-2): DSGVTQTPKHLITATGQRVTLRCSPRSGDLSVYWYQQSLDQGLQFLIQYYNGEERAKGNILERFSAQQFPDLHSELNLSSLELGDSALYFCASSVATGGLDGELFFGEGSRLTVL.

The V and J genes are TRBV18 and TRBJ1-1; D uncertain. This CDR3 is 13 amino acids long. Between the trimmed V and J ends, which lost 3 bases and 0 bases, there was a span of 5 bases. The germline V gene has CDR1 KGHSH and CDR2 LQKENI. CDR3 in DNA: TGTGCCAGCTCACCCAGAATGAACACTGAAGCTTTCTTT. Encoded protein: CASSPRMNTEAFF. Looking up the rest from reference TRBV18 and TRBJ1-1 gives the full variable domain: NAGVMQNPRHLVRRRGQEARLRCSPMKGHSHVYWYRQLPEEGLKFMVYLQKENIIDESGMPKERFSAEFPKEGPSILRIQQVVRGDSAAYFCASSPRMNTEAFFGQGTRLTVV.

J is TRBJ1-6 and V is TRBV2; weak D call: TRBD1 (5 bases). V shed 6 bases and J shed 9 bases, with 15 bases lying between them. This CDR3 spans 14 amino acids. CDR1 and CDR2 from the germline V gene are SNHLY and FYNNEI. The CDR3 reads CASREGQGSSPLHF. CDR3 DNA: TGTGCCAGCAGGGAGGGGCAGGGTTCTTCACCCCTCCACTTT.

The chain is built from TRBV24-1 and TRBJ2-3; D is unresolved. CDR1 is KGHDR and CDR2 is SFDVKD in the germline V gene. This CDR3 region has 16 residues. V was shortened by 3 bases and J by 2 bases, with 14 bases between the two germline ends. The CDR3 nucleotides are TGTGCCACCAGTGATCACGCCGCGGAGAACACAGATACGCAGTATTTT. Translated: CATSDHAAENTDTQYF.

V and J are TRBV12-5 and TRBJ2-5; TRBD1 agrees at 8 bases. Germline-derived CDR1 and CDR2 are LGHNT and FRNRAP. This CDR3 has 16 amino acids. J lost 3 bases, V lost 1 base, and 7 bases had no gene match. The CDR3 DNA is TGTGCTAGTGGTTTGGGGAACAACAGGGGGGAAGAGACCCAGTACTTC. Translation gives CASGLGNNRGEETQYF.

In this sample, this clone turned up once. This rearrangement joins TRBV6-5 to TRBJ1-3; no definite D call. The CDR3 runs to 14 residues. CDR1 is MNHEY and CDR2 is SVGAGI in the germline V gene. Deletions cut 6 bases from V and 2 bases from J, with 11 bases between. Here the CDR3 reads CASSTDIPGNTIYF. CDR3 sequence (DNA): TGTGCCAGCAGCACCGACATCCCTGGAAACACCATATATTTT.

The chain has TRBV2 and TRBJ1-4; no clear D. Germline lookup yields CDR1 SNHLY and CDR2 FYNNEI. V lost 0 bases, J lost 8 bases, and 7 bases lay in between. The CDR3 is made up of 13 amino acids. The CDR3: CASSEAAAEKLFF. DNA for the CDR3: TGTGCCAGCAGTGAAGCGGCAGCGGAAAAACTGTTTTTT.

V usage is TRBV9 and J usage is TRBJ2-7; possible D gene TRBD2, 5 bases. V was trimmed by 3 bases and J by 4 bases, leaving 17 bases between them. Germline loops: CDR1 SGDLS, CDR2 YYNGEE. This CDR3 spans 15 amino acids. The CDR3 loop is CASSAEGELLYEQYF. For the CDR3, the DNA is TGTGCCAGCAGCGCCGAGGGTGAGTTGCTGTACGAGCAGTACTTC.

The genes are TRBV19 and TRBJ1-2; unclear D gene. This CDR3 is built from 13 residues. Germline V lookup: CDR1 LNHDA, CDR2 SQIVND (reference sequence). V was pared by 7 bases and J by 3 bases, with 12 bases between. The CDR3 is CASNPRVDYGYTF. The CDR3 region has the DNA TGTGCCAGTAACCCCCGGGTGGACTATGGCTACACCTTC. Full variable domain (outside the CDR3, taken from reference TRBV19 and TRBJ1-2): DGGITQSPKYLFRKEGQNVTLSCEQNLNHDAMYWYRQDPGQGLRLIYYSQIVNDFQKGDIAEGYSVSREKKESFPLTVTSAQKNPTAFYLCASNPRVDYGYTFGSGTRLTVV.

This clone showed up just a few times. The chain joins TRBV6-5 to TRBJ1-4; 10 bases are a match to TRBD1. The CDR3 has 14 amino acids. Germline loops: CDR1 MNHEY, CDR2 SVGAGI. J gave up 8 bases and V 6 bases, and 6 bases lay outside the gene matches. Here the CDR3 reads CASSTGTGVEKLFF. Written as DNA, the CDR3 is TGTGCCAGCAGCACCGGGACAGGGGTCGAAAAACTGTTTTTT.

V and J are TRBV2 and TRBJ1-2; no clear D gene. Germline assignment: CDR1 SNHLY and CDR2 FYNNEI. The length of the CDR3 is 15 residues. Between the trimmed V and J ends, which lost 3 bases and 2 bases, there was a span of 13 bases. This CDR3 is CASSEGRTGNYGYTF. For the CDR3, the DNA is TGTGCCAGCAGTGAGGGTAGGACGGGGAACTATGGCTACACCTTC.

The chain employs TRBV5-1 and TRBJ2-2; TRBD1 agrees at 7 bases. The CDR3 has 15 amino acids. Germline lookup yields CDR1 SGHRS and CDR2 YFSETQ. V lost 0 bases to trimming and J lost 5 bases; unmatched junction nucleotides: 4. As DNA, the CDR3 is TGCGCCAGCAGCTTGGGCAGGGGGAGTACCGGGGAGCTGTTTTTT. Its protein product is CASSLGRGSTGELFF.

The chain recombines TRBV19 with TRBJ1-2, with 9 bases that match TRBD1. Germline lookup yields CDR1 LNHDA and CDR2 SQIVND (reference sequence). CDR3 length: 14 residues. V lost 4 bases and J lost 7; bases outside the gene matches: 7. The CDR3 coding sequence is TGTGCCAGTAGTAGGGACAGGGTATACACTGGCTACACCTTC. As protein: CASSRDRVYTGYTF.

The chain joins TRBV4-1 to TRBJ2-3, with TRBD2 matching over 8 bases. V shed 1 base and J 0 bases; nucleotides not matched to a gene: 9. This CDR3 has 18 residues. Per germline, CDR1 MGHRA and CDR2 YSYEKL. CDR3 nucleotides: TGCGCCAGCAGCCAAGTATCGGGGGGGGGACCTAGCACAGATACGCAGTATTTT. It is translated as CASSQVSGGGPSTDTQYF.

The chain has TRBV5-1 and TRBJ2-5; no clear D gene. V was trimmed by 2 bases and J by 2 bases, leaving 4 bases between them. The CDR3 runs 12 residues. From germline, CDR1 is SGHRS and CDR2 YFSETQ. DNA for the CDR3: TGCGCCAGCAGCTTTCCGCAAGAGACCCAGTACTTC. This encodes CASSFPQETQYF.

The chain recombines TRBV5-1 with TRBJ2-3, with 12 bases fitting TRBD2. This CDR3 comprises 16 residues. The V gene end was trimmed by 4 bases and the J gene end by 4 bases; junction bases not matched to a gene: 7. Germline loops: CDR1 SGHRS, CDR2 YFSETQ. CDR3 nucleotides: TGCGCCAGCAGCCTACCCTCTAGCGGGGGGGCAGATACGCAGTATTTT. Translated: CASSLPSSGGADTQYF.

The V gene is TRBV12-5, the J gene TRBJ2-3, with 8 bases identical to TRBD1. The germline V gene has CDR1 LGHNT and CDR2 FRNRAP. There are 18 residues in the CDR3. Trimming at V came to 2 bases and at J to 0 bases, leaving 10 bases not matched to a gene. CDR3 sequence: CASGLTRTGKPSTDTQYF. The CDR3 region has the DNA TGTGCTAGTGGTTTGACCCGGACAGGGAAGCCTAGCACAGATACGCAGTATTTT.

The V gene is TRBV28, the J gene TRBJ2-1, with TRBD2 matching over 9 bases. The germline V gene has CDR1 MDHEN and CDR2 SYDVKM. The CDR3 loop spans 17 amino acids. The trim removed 6 bases at V and 0 bases at J, leaving 9 bases unmatched. CDR3 amino acids: CASSLTSGASSYNEQFF. The CDR3 coding sequence is TGTGCCAGCAGCCTGACTAGCGGAGCTAGCTCCTACAATGAGCAGTTCTTC. The variable domain in full, completed from reference TRBV28 and TRBJ2-1, reads DVKVTQSSRYLVKRTGEKVFLECVQDMDHENMFWYRQDPGLGLRLIYFSYDVKMKEKGDIPEGYSVSREKKERFSLILESASTNQTSMYLCASSLTSGASSYNEQFFGPGTRLTVL.

This sequence joins TRBV5-1 and TRBJ1-6; D is undetermined. The CDR3 loop spans 14 amino acids. With 0 bases removed from V and 14 bases from J, the gap between germline ends came to 15 bases. From germline, CDR1 is SGHRS and CDR2 YFSETQ. This CDR3 reads CASSLGDHPGALHF. CDR3 in DNA: TGCGCCAGCAGCTTGGGAGATCACCCGGGAGCCCTCCACTTT.

V is TRBV3-1 (or the pseudogene TRBV3-2) and J is TRBJ2-7; TRBD1 agrees at 8 bases. V gave up 0 bases and J gave up 3 bases; unmatched junction bases: 4. CDR1 and CDR2 (germline): LGHDT, YNNKEL (reference sequence). The CDR3 is 15 amino acids. As DNA, the CDR3 is TGTGCCAGCAGCCAAGATCTGGACAGGGTCTACGAGCAGTACTTC. It codes for CASSQDLDRVYEQYF.

This clone has just a few counts. CDR3 in DNA: TGTGCCTGGAGTGTAGGACAGTACACTGAAGCTTTCTTT. This codes for CAWSVGQYTEAFF. The chain employs TRBV30 and TRBJ1-1; TRBD1 might be the D (6 bases). This CDR3 is 13 amino acids long. The germline V and J ends were trimmed by 0 bases and 3 bases, with 8 bases remaining between them. CDR1 is GTSNPN, CDR2 SVGIG, per germline (reference sequence).